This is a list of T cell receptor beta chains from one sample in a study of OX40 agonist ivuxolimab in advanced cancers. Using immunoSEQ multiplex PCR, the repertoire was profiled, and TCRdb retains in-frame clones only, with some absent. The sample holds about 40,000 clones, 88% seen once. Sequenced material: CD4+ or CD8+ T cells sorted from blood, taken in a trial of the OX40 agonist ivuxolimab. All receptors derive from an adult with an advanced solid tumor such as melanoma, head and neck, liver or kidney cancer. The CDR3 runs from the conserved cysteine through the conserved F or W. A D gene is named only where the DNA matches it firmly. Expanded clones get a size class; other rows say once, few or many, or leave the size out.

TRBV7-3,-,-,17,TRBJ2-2,TGTGCCAGCAGCTTAATCGGGGGTAGGCTCTCGGCCGGGGAGCTGTTTTTT,CASSLIGGRLSAGELFF
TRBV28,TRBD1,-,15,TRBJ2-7,TGTGCCAGCAGCGTTAGGAGGACAGGGTTCCACGAGCAGTACTTC,CASSVRRTGFHEQYF
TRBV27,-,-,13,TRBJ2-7,TGTGCCAGCAGACCCGGAGGGCGAGGCGAGCAGTACTTC,CASRPGGRGEQYF
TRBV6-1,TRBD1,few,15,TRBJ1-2,TGTGCCAGCAGTGAATCCCCGACAGGGAACTATGGCTACACCTTC,CASSESPTGNYGYTF
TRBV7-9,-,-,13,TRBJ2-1,TGTGCCAGCAGCTTAGTTCAGTTCAATGAGCAGTTCTTC,CASSLVQFNEQFF
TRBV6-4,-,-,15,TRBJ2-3,TGTGCCAGCAGTGACTCTCGGCAGGTCGCAGATACGCAGTATTTT,CASSDSRQVADTQYF
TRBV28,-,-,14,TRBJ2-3,TGTGCCAGCAGTGTGCAGGGGCGCACAGATACGCAGTATTTT,CASSVQGRTDTQYF
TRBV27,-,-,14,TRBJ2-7,TGTGCCAGCAGTTCATGGGACGTATCCTACGAGCAGTACTTC,CASSSWDVSYEQYF
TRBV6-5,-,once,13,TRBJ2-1,TGTGCCAGCAGTTATAGGAATTACCATGAGCAGTTCTTC,CASSYRNYHEQFF
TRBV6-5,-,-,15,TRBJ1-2,TGTGCCAGCAGTTACTCTTCAGGGGATCGCTATGGCTACACCTTC,CASSYSSGDRYGYTF
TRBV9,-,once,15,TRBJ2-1,TGTGCCAGCAGCGTATCCGGGCCTACCTACAATGAGCAGTTCTTC,CASSVSGPTYNEQFF
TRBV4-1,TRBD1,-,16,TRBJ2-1,TGCGCCAGCAGCTTAACCGGGACAGGCTCCTACAATGAGCAGTTCTTC,CASSLTGTGSYNEQFF
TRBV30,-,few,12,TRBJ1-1,TGTGCCTGGCGTCAGGGCAACACTGAAGCTTTCTTT,CAWRQGNTEAFF
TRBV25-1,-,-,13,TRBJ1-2,TGTGCCAGCAGCATGGGGGGCAGGAATGGCTACACCTTC,CASSMGGRNGYTF
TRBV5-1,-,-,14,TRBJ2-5,TGCGCCAGCAGCTTCGAGTTGTACCAAGAGACCCAGTACTTC,CASSFELYQETQYF
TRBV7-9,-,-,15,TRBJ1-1,TGTGCCAGCAGCCGCACGTACGACGGGGAAACTGAAGCTTTCTTT,CASSRTYDGETEAFF
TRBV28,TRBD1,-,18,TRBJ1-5,TGTGCCAGCAGACCGGGACAGGGCCTTTTTAGGGGCAATCAGCCCCAGCATTTT,CASRPGQGLFRGNQPQHF
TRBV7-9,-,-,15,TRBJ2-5,TGTGCCAGCAGCTCCTACCGGGACTCCATAGAGACCCAGTACTTC,CASSSYRDSIETQYF
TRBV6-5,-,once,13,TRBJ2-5,TGTGCCAGCAGTTACTCTTTTCAGGAGACCCAGTACTTC,CASSYSFQETQYF
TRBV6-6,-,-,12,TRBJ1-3,TGTGCCAGCAGTTACGACGGGATCATCATATATTTT,CASSYDGIIIYF
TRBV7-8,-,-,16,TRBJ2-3,TGTGCCAGCAGCCCCCTCCCTAGCAGATTCACAGATACGCAGTATTTT,CASSPLPSRFTDTQYF
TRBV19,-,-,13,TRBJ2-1,TGTGCCAGTAGTACCCCCCCGCGCAATGAGCAGTTCTTC,CASSTPPRNEQFF
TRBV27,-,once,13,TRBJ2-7,TGTGCCAGCAGTTCTGGGGGCCTCTACGAGCAGTACTTC,CASSSGGLYEQYF
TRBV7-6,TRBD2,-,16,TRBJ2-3,TGTGCCAGCAGCTCGACGACTAGCCCTATCACAGATACGCAGTATTTT,CASSSTTSPITDTQYF
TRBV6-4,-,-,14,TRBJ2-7,TGTGCCAGCAGTGCAACTACGAGCTCCTACGAGCAGTACTTC,CASSATTSSYEQYF
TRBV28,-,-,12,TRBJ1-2,TGTGCCAGCAGTCCGGGGGGTTATGGCTACACCTTC,CASSPGGYGYTF
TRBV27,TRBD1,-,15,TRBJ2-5,TGTGCCAGCAGACGCCGCCCCAGGGGGCTGGAGACCCAGTACTTC,CASRRRPRGLETQYF
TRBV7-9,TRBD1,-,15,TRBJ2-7,TGTGCCAGCAGCGTCGGGACAGGGGGCGGCTACGAGCAGTACTTC,CASSVGTGGGYEQYF
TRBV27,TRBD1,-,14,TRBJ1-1,TGTGCCAGCAGCCCGGGACAGGCGTTCACTGAAGCTTTCTTT,CASSPGQAFTEAFF
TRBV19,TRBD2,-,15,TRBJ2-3,TGTGCCAGTAGTGGACTAGCGGGAGCTACAGATACGCAGTATTTT,CASSGLAGATDTQYF
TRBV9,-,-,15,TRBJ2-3,TGTGCCAGCAGCCCCAGGACTTCCCGCACAGATACGCAGTATTTT,CASSPRTSRTDTQYF
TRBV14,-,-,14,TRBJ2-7,TGTGCCAGCAGCCACTTAGGACTCTCCTACGAGCAGTACTTC,CASSHLGLSYEQYF
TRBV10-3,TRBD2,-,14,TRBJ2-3,TGTGCCATCAGTAGCGGGAGCGGTTTGGATACGCAGTATTTT,CAISSGSGLDTQYF
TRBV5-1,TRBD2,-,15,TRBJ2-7,TGCGCCAGCAGCTTGGAACTAGCGGGAGCCGTCGAGCAGTACTTC,CASSLELAGAVEQYF
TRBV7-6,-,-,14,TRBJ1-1,TGTGCCAGCAGCTTAGGCAGGGGGAACACTGAAGCTTTCTTT,CASSLGRGNTEAFF
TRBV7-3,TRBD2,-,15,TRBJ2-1,TGTGCCAGCAGCTTAGTCGCGGGAGGGCACAATGAGCAGTTCTTC,CASSLVAGGHNEQFF
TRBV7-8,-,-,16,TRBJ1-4,TGTGCCAGCAGCTTAGTAGCGCAGGGCCCTAATGAAAAACTGTTTTTT,CASSLVAQGPNEKLFF
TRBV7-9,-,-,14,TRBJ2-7,TGTGCCAGCAGCTTTGCGGGGAGCTCCTACGAGCAGTACTTC,CASSFAGSSYEQYF
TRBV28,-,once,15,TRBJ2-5,TGTGCCAGCAGCCATGACAGGCGTTACCAAGAGACCCAGTACTTC,CASSHDRRYQETQYF
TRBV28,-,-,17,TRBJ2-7,TGTGCCACCAGTTTCTCCTCAGCCGGGACCGCTACCTACGAGCAGTACTTC,CATSFSSAGTATYEQYF
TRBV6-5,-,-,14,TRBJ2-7,TGTGCCAGCAGTTACTCTCACAGCTCCTACGAGCAGTACTTC,CASSYSHSSYEQYF
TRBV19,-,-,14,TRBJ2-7,TGTGCCAGTAGTCCCCGGGGGCCCTCCTACGAGCAGTACTTC,CASSPRGPSYEQYF
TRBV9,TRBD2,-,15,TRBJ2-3,TGTGCCAGCAGCGGAGTAGCGGGAGTAACAGATACGCAGTATTTT,CASSGVAGVTDTQYF
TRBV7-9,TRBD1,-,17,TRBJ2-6,TGTGCCAGCAGCCAATCCGGGACAGCGTCTGGGGCCAACGTCCTGACTTTC,CASSQSGTASGANVLTF
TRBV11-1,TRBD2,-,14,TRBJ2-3,TGTGCCAGCAGCCTCGGGGGGAGCACAGATACGCAGTATTTT,CASSLGGSTDTQYF
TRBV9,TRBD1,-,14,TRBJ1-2,TGTGCCAGCAGCGTAGCTAGGACAGGGAATGGCTACACCTTC,CASSVARTGNGYTF
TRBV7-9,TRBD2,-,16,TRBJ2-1,TGTGCCAGCAGCTTTAGACTAGCGGGGGTTCTGGGTGAGCAGTTCTTC,CASSFRLAGVLGEQFF
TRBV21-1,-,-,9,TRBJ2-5,TGTGCCAGATGGGAGACCCAGTACTTC,CARWETQYF
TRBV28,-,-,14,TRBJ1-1,TGTGCCAGCAGTTGGAGGCCTAGGGGGGCTGAAGCTTTCTTT,CASSWRPRGAEAFF
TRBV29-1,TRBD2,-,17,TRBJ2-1,TGCAGCCTAATATGGGTCGATCTAGCGGGGCTCTACAATGAGCAGTTCTTC,CSLIWVDLAGLYNEQFF
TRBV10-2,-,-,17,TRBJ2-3,TGCGCCAGCAGTGACATAGGAGTTAGCGCCTACACAGATACGCAGTATTTT,CASSDIGVSAYTDTQYF
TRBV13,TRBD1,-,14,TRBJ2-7,TGTGCCAGCAGCGAGGACAGGGCCTCCTACGAGCAGTACTTC,CASSEDRASYEQYF
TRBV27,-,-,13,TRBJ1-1,TGTGCCAGCAGTTTACTAGAGAACACTGAAGCTTTCTTT,CASSLLENTEAFF
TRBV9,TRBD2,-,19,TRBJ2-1,TGTGCCAGCAGCGTAGGACTAGCGGGACCTCTTCCCTCCTACAATGAGCAGTTCTTC,CASSVGLAGPLPSYNEQFF
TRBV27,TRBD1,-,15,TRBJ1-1,TGTGCCAGCAGTTTAGGTGACAGGGGATTCACTGAAGCTTTCTTT,CASSLGDRGFTEAFF
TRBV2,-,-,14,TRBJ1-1,TGTGCCAGCAGTGACGGACAGATTAACACTGAAGCTTTCTTT,CASSDGQINTEAFF